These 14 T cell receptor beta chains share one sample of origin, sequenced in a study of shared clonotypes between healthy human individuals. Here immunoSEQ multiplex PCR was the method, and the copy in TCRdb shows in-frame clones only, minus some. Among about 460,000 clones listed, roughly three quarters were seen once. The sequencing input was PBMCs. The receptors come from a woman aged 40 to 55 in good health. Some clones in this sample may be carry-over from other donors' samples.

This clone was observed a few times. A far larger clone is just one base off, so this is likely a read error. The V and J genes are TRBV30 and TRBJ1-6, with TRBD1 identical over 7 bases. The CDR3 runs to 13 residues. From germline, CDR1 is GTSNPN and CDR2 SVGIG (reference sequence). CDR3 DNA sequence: TGTGCCCGGAGACGACAGGGTAATTCACCCCTCCACTTT. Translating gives CARRRQGNSPLHF.

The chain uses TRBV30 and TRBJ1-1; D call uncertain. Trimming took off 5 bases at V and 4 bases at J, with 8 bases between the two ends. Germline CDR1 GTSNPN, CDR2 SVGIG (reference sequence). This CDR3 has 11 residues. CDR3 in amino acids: CAWDMSTEAFF. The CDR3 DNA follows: TGTGCCTGGGATATGAGCACTGAAGCTTTCTTT.

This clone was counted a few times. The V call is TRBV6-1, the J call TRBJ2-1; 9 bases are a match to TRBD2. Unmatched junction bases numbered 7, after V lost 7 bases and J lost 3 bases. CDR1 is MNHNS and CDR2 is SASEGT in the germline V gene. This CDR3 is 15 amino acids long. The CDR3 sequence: CASTREGGNYNEQFF. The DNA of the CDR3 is TGTGCCAGCACGCGGGAGGGAGGCAACTACAATGAGCAGTTCTTC.

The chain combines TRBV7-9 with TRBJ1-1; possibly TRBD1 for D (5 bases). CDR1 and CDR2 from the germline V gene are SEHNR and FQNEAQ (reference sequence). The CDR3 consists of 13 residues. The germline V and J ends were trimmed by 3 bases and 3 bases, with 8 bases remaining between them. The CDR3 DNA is TGTGCCAGCAGCTTGTTGGGGGACACTGAAGCTTTCTTT. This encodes CASSLLGDTEAFF. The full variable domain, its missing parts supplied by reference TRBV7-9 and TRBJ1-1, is DTGVSQNPRHKITKRGQNVTFRCDPISEHNRLYWYRQTLGQGPEFLTYFQNEAQLEKSRLLSDRFSAERPKGSFSTLEIQRTEQGDSAMYLCASSLLGDTEAFFGQGTRLTVV.

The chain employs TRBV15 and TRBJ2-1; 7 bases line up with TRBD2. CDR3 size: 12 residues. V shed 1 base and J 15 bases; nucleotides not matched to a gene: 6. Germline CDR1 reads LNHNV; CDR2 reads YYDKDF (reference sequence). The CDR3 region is CATSRASGGTFF. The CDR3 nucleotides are TGTGCCACCAGCAGAGCCTCCGGGGGGACGTTCTTC.

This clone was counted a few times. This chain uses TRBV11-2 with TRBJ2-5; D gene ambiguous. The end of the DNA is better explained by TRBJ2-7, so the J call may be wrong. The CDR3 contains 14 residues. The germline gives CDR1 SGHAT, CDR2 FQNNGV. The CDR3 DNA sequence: TGTGCCAGCAGCCCCCTGGTGAGCCCCTACGAGCAGTACTTC. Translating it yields CASSPLVSPYEQYF.

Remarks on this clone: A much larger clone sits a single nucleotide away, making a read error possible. The CDR3 reads CASSLTSGSSLNEQLF. The CDR3 nucleotides are TGTGCCAGCAGTTTAACTAGCGGGAGTTCATTGAATGAGCAGCTCTTC. The chain has TRBV28 and TRBJ2-1; 11 bases align to TRBD2. Germline V gene data show CDR1 as MDHEN and CDR2 as SYDVKM. This CDR3 is built from 16 residues. Drawing the rest from reference TRBV28 and TRBJ2-1, the complete variable domain is DVKVTQSSRYLVKRTGEKVFLECVQDMDHENMFWYRQDPGLGLRLIYFSYDVKMKEKGDIPEGYSVSREKKERFSLILESASTNQTSMYLCASSLTSGSSLNEQLFGPGTRLTVL.

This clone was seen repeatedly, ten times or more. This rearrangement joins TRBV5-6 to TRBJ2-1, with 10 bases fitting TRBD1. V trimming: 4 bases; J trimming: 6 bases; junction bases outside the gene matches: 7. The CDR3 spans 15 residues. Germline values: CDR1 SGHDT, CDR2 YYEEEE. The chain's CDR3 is CASSGGTGVSNEQFF. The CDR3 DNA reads TGTGCCAGCAGCGGGGGGACAGGGGTTTCCAATGAGCAGTTCTTC.

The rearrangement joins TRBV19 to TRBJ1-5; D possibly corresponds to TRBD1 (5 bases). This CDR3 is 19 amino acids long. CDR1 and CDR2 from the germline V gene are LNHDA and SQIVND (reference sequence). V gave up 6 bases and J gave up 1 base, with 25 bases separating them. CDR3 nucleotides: TGTGCCAGTAGCGACACCCAGGGCCCCCGGTTTGCAAGCAATCAGCCCCAGCATTTT. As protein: CASSDTQGPRFASNQPQHF. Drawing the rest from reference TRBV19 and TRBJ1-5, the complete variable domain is DGGITQSPKYLFRKEGQNVTLSCEQNLNHDAMYWYRQDPGQGLRLIYYSQIVNDFQKGDIAEGYSVSREKKESFPLTVTSAQKNPTAFYLCASSDTQGPRFASNQPQHFGDGTRLSIL.

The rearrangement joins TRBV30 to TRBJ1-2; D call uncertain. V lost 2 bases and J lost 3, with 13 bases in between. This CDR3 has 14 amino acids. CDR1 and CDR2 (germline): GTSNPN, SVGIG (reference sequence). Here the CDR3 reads CAWSSQTYHYGYTF. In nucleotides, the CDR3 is TGTGCCTGGAGTTCTCAGACATACCACTATGGCTACACCTTC.

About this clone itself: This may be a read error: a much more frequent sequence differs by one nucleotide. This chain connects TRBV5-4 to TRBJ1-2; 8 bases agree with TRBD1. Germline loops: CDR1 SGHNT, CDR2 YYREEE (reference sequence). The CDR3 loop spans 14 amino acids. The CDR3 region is CASSLTGVNYDYTF. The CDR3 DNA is TGTGCCAGCAGTCTGACAGGGGTTAACTATGACTACACCTTC.

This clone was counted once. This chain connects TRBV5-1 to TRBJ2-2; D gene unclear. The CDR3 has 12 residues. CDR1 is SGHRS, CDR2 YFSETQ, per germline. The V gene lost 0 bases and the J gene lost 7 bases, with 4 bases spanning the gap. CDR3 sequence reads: CASSLDVGELFF. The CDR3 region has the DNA TGCGCCAGCAGCTTGGACGTCGGGGAGCTGTTTTTT.

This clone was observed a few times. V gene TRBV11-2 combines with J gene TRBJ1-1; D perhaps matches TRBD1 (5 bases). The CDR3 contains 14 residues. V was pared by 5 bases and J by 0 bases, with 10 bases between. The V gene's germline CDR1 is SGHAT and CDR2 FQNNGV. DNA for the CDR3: TGTGCCAGCAGCCCAGACAGACTGAACACTGAAGCTTTCTTT. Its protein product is CASSPDRLNTEAFF.

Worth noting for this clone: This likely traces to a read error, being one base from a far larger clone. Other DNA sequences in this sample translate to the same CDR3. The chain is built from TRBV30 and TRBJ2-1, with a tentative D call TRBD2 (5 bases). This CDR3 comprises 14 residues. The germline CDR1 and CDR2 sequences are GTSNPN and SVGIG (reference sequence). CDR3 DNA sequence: TGCGCCTGGCTACCTTCGGGGACCTACAATGAGCAGTTCTTC. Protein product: CAWLPSGTYNEQFF.